This T cell receptor (beta chain) was captured by sequencing in a study of human T cells and chemical hapten exposure (dated by TCRdb to about 2021). In the study overall: For sensitization, 2% DPC in acetone was applied to a 2 cm by 2 cm area of upper inner arm skin. Patients additionally received weekly therapeutic DPC doses to the scalp throughout the approximately 22-week study period. Patch testing on the upper back used Finn chambers containing 0.01% DPC, with scoring done after 6 days according to International Contact Dermatitis Research Group standards. The mostly female patient cohort included alopecia areata with under or over 50% scalp involvement, alopecia totalis and alopecia universalis. Libraries were pooled for sequencing, and per-sample TCR yields varied mainly because of small differences in library volumes within the pool. Peripheral blood TCR repertoire changes were tracked in vivo in alopecia patients during primary and secondary sensitization to the hapten diphenylcyclopropenone (DPC). Blood was sampled from patients pre-sensitization (week 0) and at 2, 6 and about 24 weeks after DPC sensitization. Roughly 30 alopecia patients gave blood for TCR sequencing at one to four time points (pre-sensitization, 2, 6 and 24 weeks).

Reading the label with the study, this specimen's time point is: pre-sensitization, week 0. The sample's treatment or condition label, in plain terms: therapeutic diphenylcyclopropenone sensitization with weekly scalp DPC. At every patch-test visit, the blood draw took place before the patch test was put on. Eligible patients were aged 18 to 70, diagnosed with alopecia, deemed suitable for DPC therapy, and excluded if pregnant. Total RNA was isolated from unfractionated whole blood collected in Tempus Blood RNA tubes. Measured from the cysteine to the phenylalanine, the CDR3 is 15 residues long. Just the 45-base CDR3 DNA is kept, in frame starting at base 1. Unmatched junction bases come to 8, with V trimmed by 5 bases and J by 2 bases. This clonotype was recorded many times. There is no known antigen for this receptor. Qualities for individual bases were not recorded, and no much larger clone is one base off.

Points the paper makes about the study in general: Because every patient had alopecia, a presumed autoimmune disease, the patients' immune response might differ from that of healthy individuals. A positive correlation was found between the number of PT1 expanded TCRs and patch test score, with significance reached at thresholds 8, 16 and 32 but not 4. No change with DPC sensitization was found in the number of TCRs above 1 in 1000 frequency, and no evidence of global repertoire structure alterations was found. Expanded TCRs formed significantly more large CDR3 similarity clusters than pre-sensitization or healthy control sets, consistent with antigen-driven responses. After repeated subsampling, changes were observed in the strength of the expansion versus patch-test correlation and in the threshold at which the correlation became significant.

Receptor amplification or capture employed RACE. TCRdb names NextSeq 500 as the instrument used. During library preparation, unique molecular identifiers were attached to individual cDNA molecules so that TCRs could be counted quantitatively and reproducibly. For every blood RNA sample, sequencing covered both the TCR alpha and TCR beta chains. In the source study's methods: The median number of TCRs per sample was over 95,000, ranging from about 20,000 to 750,000. The Decombinator software suite was used to annotate the V, J and CDR3 of the TCR reads. For PS versus PT1 abundance plots, all samples were subsampled to the same number of TCRs (28,000). Expanded TCRs were defined as absent before sensitization and observed at least eight times at the 2-week time point. Using fastp at Q25 and MiXCR, TCRdb reprocessed the public reads and kept productive beta chains. Identical CDR3 proteins give one entry, which carries the most common genes and DNA. The V and J calls and clone size come from TCRdb's table, not from the authors' own analysis. This sample has 350,000 to 400,000 distinct CDR3 sequences in its table, and roughly 5% of those were observed once. The ten top clones hold 2% to 3% of the sample.

This receptor was obtained from a woman in her forties or fifties with alopecia areata. Some clones in this sample may be carry-over from other donors' samples. The V and J segments used are TRBV12-3 or TRBV12-4 and TRBJ1-1, and TRBD1 matches 7 of the central bases. The specimen comprised whole blood, sampled in connection with sensitization to the hapten diphenylcyclopropenone (DPC). CDR3 sequence: CASSLSRTGNTEAFF. The nucleotides are TGTGCCAGCAGTCTCTCCCGGACAGGCAACACTGAAGCTTTCTTT.